The 3 T cell receptor beta chains below all came from one sample that was sequenced in a study of T-cell reconstitution after alpha-beta-depleted transplantation in children. Preparation of the TCRbeta library was carried out with unique molecular identifiers. TCRdb processed the PCR reads anew with MiXCR; each CDR3 protein has one entry. Counted here are 600,000 or so distinct CDR3 sequences, 20% to 25% occurring once; the ten biggest clones make up 13% to 15%. Specimen: PBMCs, mostly from graft donor cells, collected 360 days after TCRalphabeta/CD19-depleted stem cell transplant. The receptors were sampled from a boy under two years old who had a stem cell transplant for acute myeloid leukemia, so the T cells may come from the graft donor.

In its sample, this clonotype was seen many times. The genes are TRBV6-5 and TRBJ2-3; 10 bases are shared with TRBD2. The CDR3 loop spans 17 amino acids. V was clipped by 4 bases and J by 4 bases; unmatched bases: 11. Germline CDR1 is MNHEY and CDR2 is SVGAGI. The chain's CDR3 is CASSSLIAGGGPDTQYF. The CDR3 DNA follows: TGTGCCAGCAGTTCCCTAATAGCGGGGGGCGGGCCAGATACGCAGTATTTT.

The CDR3 loop is CSVEDRPYGYTF. The DNA of the CDR3 is TGCAGCGTTGAAGATCGACCGTATGGCTACACCTTC. The rearrangement joins TRBV29-1 to TRBJ1-2; no firm D call. There are 12 residues in the CDR3. Trimming took off 0 bases at V and 5 bases at J, with 7 bases between the two ends. Germline-derived CDR1 and CDR2 are SQVTM and ANQGSEA.

This chain uses TRBV28 with TRBJ2-7, with 11 bases that match TRBD1. V dropped 6 bases and J dropped 2; count of bases not matched to a gene: 6. CDR1 is MDHEN, CDR2 SYDVKM, per germline. The CDR3 has 15 amino acids. The CDR3 DNA reads as TGTGCCAGCAGACCCGGGACAGGGGGGCCCTACGAGCAGTACGTC. Encoded protein: CASRPGTGGPYEQYV.